This paragraph reports one T cell receptor (beta chain). Generated by immunoSEQ multiplex PCR, the TCRdb table keeps only in-frame clones and is missing some. The profile shows 200,000 or so clones, more than 80% of them singletons. This sample was taken from a study of blood T cell repertoires in COVID-19. Overall study context: T cells, B-cell-depleted T cells, or PBMCs provided the cDNA or gDNA that served as material.

Per the germline V gene, CDR1 is MNHEY and CDR2 is SMNVEV (reference sequence). This CDR3 is built from 15 residues. V lost 6 bases and J lost 5; bases outside the gene matches: 13. The age range of participants was 18 to 89 years, with residence in about 25 US areas. V gene TRBV27 combines with J gene TRBJ2-7; 7 positions agree with TRBD1. The source of this sequence is a middle-aged woman with acute COVID-19. Sequenced input: PBMCs or T cells enriched from blood (not recorded which). The CDR3 bases are TGTGCCAGCAGGAGGGGGCAGGGAAGGTCTGACGAGCAGTACGTC. It yields the protein CASRRGQGRSDEQYV.